This TCR beta chain was identified during a study of cytomegalovirus exposure and HLA in healthy donors. Whole-study findings and limits: Highest at DRB1 and lowest at HLA-C, TCR association rates differed among HLA loci in a later analysis. Indistinguishable V segments, including TRBV6-2 and TRBV6-3, were excluded. Through in vitro validation, three CMV-associated chains were shown to be specific for CMV antigens. It was approximately 150 TCR beta chains that were listed as cytomegalovirus-associated.

The CDR3 extends over 13 amino acids. The ends lost 4 bases at V and 5 bases at J; junction bases unmatched: 6. CDR1 is SQVTM, CDR2 ANQGSEA, per germline. 13 Jbeta primers and 60 Vbeta primers were used for the PCR. Profiled with immunoSEQ multiplex PCR; TCRdb holds only in-frame clones, not every one. The table lists tens of thousands of clones, nearly 70% of them singletons, with around 16% in the top ten. Details on this clone: Its specificity is not known.

Sequencing was performed on PBMCs. The clonotype originates from a woman aged 45-65 years in good health and CMV-seropositive. This chain links TRBV29-1 with TRBJ2-3; 7 bases agree with TRBD2. Here the CDR3 reads CSVGAGEGDTQYF. CDR3 in DNA: TGCAGCGTTGGGGCGGGAGAGGGAGATACGCAGTATTTT.